A single sample gave rise to the 31 T cell receptor beta chains below, sequenced in a study of T cell repertoires in cytomegalovirus infection. TCRdb called the reads again in MiXCR, with one record for every CDR3 protein. Seen here are about 100,000 distinct CDR3 sequences, under 25% observed once, and the top ten hold roughly two fifths. Material for sequencing was CD8+ T cells from PBMCs. These receptors were taken from a human donor in good health (CMV status not recorded). Some clones in this sample may be carry-over from other donors' samples.

The chain couples TRBV19 to TRBJ2-3; 13 positions agree with TRBD2. This CDR3 spans 15 amino acids. J was trimmed by 5 bases and V by 5 bases; bases with no gene match: 4. Germline values: CDR1 LNHDA, CDR2 SQIVND (reference sequence). Here the CDR3 reads CASSSRLAGGDTQYF. The CDR3 bases are TGTGCCAGTAGTTCGAGACTAGCGGGAGGAGATACGCAGTATTTT.

This clonotype has only a few counts. The chain is built from TRBV30 and TRBJ2-7; the D gene is possibly TRBD1 (6 bases). This CDR3 has 13 amino acids. Trimming took 3 bases from V and 0 from J, leaving 9 bases between them. Germline V CDR1 and CDR2: GTSNPN, SVGIG (reference sequence). The CDR3 DNA sequence: TGTGCCTGGAGCGGGGACAACTCCTACGAGCAGTACTTC. Amino acid sequence: CAWSGDNSYEQYF.

This clonotype was recorded many times. The rearrangement links TRBV30 to TRBJ2-3; 7 bases line up with TRBD2. This CDR3 contains 15 residues. J gave up 4 bases and V 6 bases, and 13 bases lay outside the gene matches. Germline CDR1 reads GTSNPN; CDR2 reads SVGIG (reference sequence). Here the CDR3 reads CACTSSGARSDTQYF. The DNA of the CDR3 is TGTGCCTGCACCTCCAGCGGGGCCCGCTCAGATACGCAGTATTTT. The entire variable domain, with the rest obtained from reference TRBV30 and TRBJ2-3, is as follows: SQTIHQWPATLVQPVGSPLSLECTVEGTSNPNLYWYRQAAGRGLQLLFYSVGIGQISSEVPQNLSASRPQDRQFILSSKKLLLSDSGFYLCACTSSGARSDTQYFGPGTRLTVL.

The sample holds a few counts of this clonotype. This sequence joins TRBV5-6 and TRBJ2-1; 7 bases align to TRBD2. The V and J ends lost 1 base and 6 bases, in that order; junction bases with no gene match: 7. The CDR3 is 15 amino acids. Looked up from germline, CDR1 is SGHDT and CDR2 is YYEEEE. DNA of the CDR3: TGTGCCAGCAGCTTGCGCGGGGGTGGGGCCAATGAGCAGTTCTTC. It specifies CASSLRGGGANEQFF.

This clonotype was counted ten times or more. The chain joins TRBV7-2 to TRBJ1-1; D ambiguous. Per the germline V gene, CDR1 is SGHTA and CDR2 is FQGNSA. Trimming left V 7 bases short and J 7 bases short, with 10 bases between. The CDR3 is made up of 11 amino acids. CDR3 in DNA: TGTGCCAGCACCGAAATAGGTGAAGCTTTCTTT. It is translated as CASTEIGEAFF.

The rearrangement joins TRBV19 to TRBJ2-1, with D uncertain. Trimming shortened V by 5 bases and J by 4 bases, and 15 bases separated the two germline ends. The CDR3 sequence is 15 residues long. Germline assignment: CDR1 LNHDA and CDR2 SQIVND (reference sequence). Here the CDR3 DNA reads TGTGCCAGTAGTCCGGGCCCTATGGGATACAATGAGCAGTTCTTC. Translated: CASSPGPMGYNEQFF. Complete variable domain (other parts from reference TRBV19 and TRBJ2-1): DGGITQSPKYLFRKEGQNVTLSCEQNLNHDAMYWYRQDPGQGLRLIYYSQIVNDFQKGDIAEGYSVSREKKESFPLTVTSAQKNPTAFYLCASSPGPMGYNEQFFGPGTRLTVL.

Details on this clonotype: One end of the junction is discordant with germline, which a read error may explain. The chain links TRBV7-2 to TRBJ2-3; D uncertain. The germline CDR1 and CDR2 sequences are SGHTA and FQGNSA. The CDR3 extends over 13 amino acids. The CDR3 protein is CASSTVGKDMQYF. The CDR3 bases are TGTGCCAGCAGCACCGTGGGGAAAGATATGCAGTATTTT.

The rearrangement links TRBV6-2 or TRBV6-3 to TRBJ2-1; maybe TRBD2 (6 bases). CDR3 length equals 15 residues. The V end was cut by 0 bases, the J end by 4 bases, with 10 bases between. The germline CDR1 and CDR2 sequences are MNHEY and SVGEGT. CDR3 residues: CASSYSRERYNEQFF. The CDR3 bases are TGTGCCAGCAGTTACTCCCGGGAGAGGTACAATGAGCAGTTCTTC.

The chain combines TRBV4-3 with TRBJ2-7, with 8 bases identical to TRBD1. The V gene end was trimmed by 2 bases and the J gene end by 5 bases; junction bases not matched to a gene: 8. Germline CDR1 and CDR2: LGHNA and YSLEER. The CDR3 totals 15 residues. The DNA for the CDR3 is TGCGCCAGCAGCCAACGACAGGGGCGTTCGGACGAGCAGTACTTC. Its translation: CASSQRQGRSDEQYF.

The chain is built from TRBV30 and TRBJ2-1; D not resolved. V was trimmed by 4 bases and J by 4 bases, leaving 5 bases between them. The CDR3 length is 11 residues. The V gene's germline CDR1 is GTSNPN and CDR2 SVGIG (reference sequence). The CDR3 DNA is TGTGCCTGGACGCCGTACAATGAGCAGTTCTTC. It yields the protein CAWTPYNEQFF.

CDR3 loop: CASSPLDVTYEQYF. The CDR3 DNA is TGTGCCAGCAGTCCACTGGACGTTACCTACGAGCAGTACTTC. The rearrangement uses TRBV6-2 or TRBV6-3 and TRBJ2-7, with no clear D. Germline loops: CDR1 MNHEY, CDR2 SVGEGT. V lost 5 bases to trimming and J lost 2 bases, with 13 bases between them. This CDR3 has 14 residues.

This clonotype was seen a few times. The chain links TRBV12-3 or TRBV12-4 to TRBJ2-5, with D perhaps TRBD1 or TRBD2 (5 bases each). The CDR3 is made up of 12 amino acids. V lost 4 bases to trimming and J lost 4 bases, with 7 bases between them. CDR3 DNA sequence: TGTGCCAGCAGTTGGGGGTTAGAGACCCAGTACTTC. Its translation: CASSWGLETQYF.

The rearrangement uses TRBV23-1 and TRBJ2-5; D is undetermined. TRBV23-1 is reported as an ORF; its role is uncertain. The CDR3 is 16 residues long. Trimming took off 0 bases at V and 2 bases at J, with 13 bases between the two ends. CDR3 sequence: CASSQSVRQAQETQYF. The CDR3 DNA sequence: TGCGCCAGCAGTCAATCGGTGCGGCAGGCTCAAGAGACCCAGTACTTC.

A few counts support this clonotype. This chain links TRBV27 with TRBJ2-1; 8 bases agree with TRBD2. This CDR3 comprises 14 residues. V gave up 6 bases and J gave up 2 bases; unmatched junction bases: 3. Germline lookup yields CDR1 MNHEY and CDR2 SMNVEV (reference sequence). The CDR3 region has the DNA TGTGCCAGCAGACTCGGGAGGGCCTACAATGAGCAGTTCTTC. Protein: CASRLGRAYNEQFF.

The chain has TRBV12-3 or TRBV12-4 and TRBJ2-7, with 7 bases identical to TRBD1. This CDR3 is 15 amino acids long. J was trimmed by 3 bases and V by 5 bases; bases with no gene match: 10. This CDR3 reads CASSPPGGQRYEQYF. The CDR3 DNA sequence: TGTGCCAGCAGTCCCCCTGGGGGACAGCGCTACGAGCAGTACTTC.

This clonotype has a handful of counts. This rearrangement joins TRBV28 to TRBJ2-5; 14 nucleotides align to TRBD2. CDR3 length: 18 amino acids. Germline values: CDR1 MDHEN, CDR2 SYDVKM. With 6 bases clipped from V and 4 bases from J, the junction kept 13 bases outside the gene matches. CDR3 sequence reads: CASRTGTSGSRNGETQYF. The CDR3 bases are TGTGCCAGCAGAACCGGGACTAGCGGGAGCAGGAACGGAGAGACCCAGTACTTC.

This clonotype was seen repeatedly, ten times or more. The rearrangement joins TRBV29-1 to TRBJ2-7, with no clear D. Germline CDR1 SQVTM, CDR2 ANQGSEA. Between the trimmed V and J ends, which lost 8 bases and 2 bases, there was a span of 13 bases. The CDR3 has 12 residues. DNA for the CDR3: TGCAGCACCTCTTCAGGAACCTACGAGCAGTACTTC. This encodes CSTSSGTYEQYF.

The V call is TRBV6-2 or TRBV6-3, the J call TRBJ1-5; no reliable D call. With 7 bases removed from V and 5 bases from J, the gap between germline ends came to 9 bases. There are 12 residues in the CDR3. Per the germline V gene, CDR1 is MNHEY and CDR2 is SVGEGT. The CDR3 DNA reads as TGTGCCAGCACCTCGGGGTATCAGCCCCAGCATTTT. It translates to CASTSGYQPQHF.

J is TRBJ1-2 and V is TRBV11-2; D possibly corresponds to TRBD1 (5 bases). Germline CDR1 is SGHAT and CDR2 is FQNNGV. The CDR3 runs to 14 residues. The germline V and J ends were trimmed by 5 bases and 4 bases, with 14 bases remaining between them. This CDR3 is CASSLGQGGYGYTF. The DNA of the CDR3 is TGTGCCAGCAGCCTAGGGCAGGGCGGCTATGGCTACACCTTC.

The V and J genes are TRBV2 and TRBJ2-1, with D perhaps being TRBD1 or TRBD2 (5 bases each). The CDR3 is made up of 14 amino acids. CDR1 and CDR2 from the germline V gene are SNHLY and FYNNEI. Trimming took off 6 bases at V and 4 bases at J, with 13 bases between the two ends. This CDR3 is CASRTGPLYNEQFF. The CDR3 coding sequence is TGTGCCAGCAGGACGGGACCACTATACAATGAGCAGTTCTTC.

J is TRBJ2-1 and V is TRBV20-1; either TRBD1 or TRBD2 may supply D (5 bases each). Trimming removed 8 bases from V and 3 bases from J, with 20 bases in between. There are 15 residues in the CDR3. Germline loops: CDR1 DFQATT, CDR2 SNEGSKA (reference sequence). This chain's CDR3 is CSTTGGGTLYNEQFF. CDR3 DNA: TGCAGTACGACGGGTGGGGGAACCCTCTACAATGAGCAGTTCTTC.

This clonotype was counted ten times or more. The V and J genes are TRBV14 and TRBJ2-5, with 11 bases matching TRBD2. The trim removed 3 bases at V and 5 bases at J, leaving 2 bases unmatched. CDR3 length: 14 amino acids. Germline values: CDR1 SGHDN, CDR2 FVKESK. CDR3: CASSQGLAEETQYF. In nucleotides, the CDR3 is TGTGCCAGCAGCCAGGGACTAGCGGAGGAGACCCAGTACTTC.

This clonotype was seen a handful of times. The chain couples TRBV6-2 or TRBV6-3 to TRBJ2-2; 7 bases are shared with TRBD2. The CDR3 runs to 17 residues. The V and J ends lost 6 bases and 6 bases, in that order; junction bases with no gene match: 16. Germline CDR1 reads MNHEY; CDR2 reads SVGEGT. This chain's CDR3 is CASSVPGLIPRPGELFF. CDR3 coding DNA: TGTGCCAGCAGCGTCCCGGGACTAATCCCCCGACCCGGGGAGCTGTTTTTT.

The V and J genes are TRBV7-2 and TRBJ1-1, with D possibly being TRBD1 (5 bases). The CDR3 runs 13 residues. V lost 8 bases, J lost 5 bases, and 15 bases lay in between. From germline, CDR1 is SGHTA and CDR2 FQGNSA. This chain's CDR3 is CASLRAGRTEAFF. The DNA for the CDR3 is TGTGCCAGCCTAAGGGCGGGACGGACTGAAGCTTTCTTT.

This clonotype has at least ten counts. The chain joins TRBV19 to TRBJ2-1; 9 nucleotides agree with TRBD2. The V gene end was trimmed by 6 bases and the J gene end by 4 bases; junction bases not matched to a gene: 4. This CDR3 is 14 amino acids long. Germline V gives CDR1 LNHDA, CDR2 SQIVND (reference sequence). CDR3 region: CASSGLAPYNEQFF. CDR3 DNA sequence: TGTGCCAGTAGCGGACTAGCGCCTTACAATGAGCAGTTCTTC.

This clonotype was counted a few times. The chain employs TRBV7-9 and TRBJ1-6; D is uncertain. The V and J ends lost 1 base and 6 bases respectively, with 1 base between them. Per the germline V gene, CDR1 is SEHNR and CDR2 is FQNEAQ (reference sequence). This CDR3 has 12 amino acids. CDR3 nucleotides: TGTGCCAGCAGCTTAGTTAATTCACCCCTCCACTTT. Amino acids: CASSLVNSPLHF.

V and J are TRBV7-3 and TRBJ2-5; D is perhaps TRBD1 or TRBD2 (5 bases each). The germline V gene encodes CDR1 SGHTA and CDR2 FQGTGA. The CDR3 length is 14 residues. V lost 5 bases and J 3 bases, leaving 13 bases between the germline ends. In nucleotides, the CDR3 is TGTGCCAGCAGCCAAACGGGGCTAAAAGAGACCCAGTACTTC. Amino acid sequence: CASSQTGLKETQYF.

This chain connects TRBV14 to TRBJ2-7, with a possible D match to TRBD1 (5 bases). CDR3 length: 12 amino acids. V lost 5 bases, J lost 4 bases, and 9 bases lay in between. In germline, CDR1 is SGHDN, CDR2 FVKESK. The CDR3 nucleotides are TGTGCCAGCAGCACAAGGGGTTACGAGCAGTACTTC. It encodes CASSTRGYEQYF.

This clonotype came up a few times. The chain couples TRBV27 to TRBJ2-1, with 10 bases matching TRBD1. Germline loops: CDR1 MNHEY, CDR2 SMNVEV (reference sequence). After removal of 7 bases from V and 7 bases from J, the junction contained 4 bases not matched to a gene. The CDR3 consists of 13 residues. The CDR3 protein is CASTEGQGNEQFF. Written as DNA, the CDR3 is TGTGCCAGCACCGAGGGACAGGGGAATGAGCAGTTCTTC.

In this sample, this clonotype turned up a few times. The chain recombines TRBV4-3 with TRBJ2-3, with 8 positions matching TRBD2. The CDR3 spans 16 residues. Germline loops: CDR1 LGHNA, CDR2 YSLEER. J was trimmed by 5 bases and V by 0 bases; bases with no gene match: 7. The CDR3 region has the DNA TGCGCCAGCAGCCAAGATGGAGTAGCGGGACGAGATACGCAGTATTTT. It codes for CASSQDGVAGRDTQYF.

This clonotype was seen a few times. The chain's CDR3 is CASSGQGAIYEQYF. The CDR3 DNA reads TGTGCCAGCAGCGGGCAGGGGGCGATCTACGAGCAGTACTTC. The rearrangement links TRBV28 to TRBJ2-7, with 8 bases aligning to TRBD1. The CDR3 totals 14 residues. The trim removed 6 bases at V and 3 bases at J, leaving 7 bases unmatched. Germline V gives CDR1 MDHEN, CDR2 SYDVKM.